The rows below give T cell receptor beta chains drawn from one sample of a study of T cells after yellow fever vaccination. A single record per CDR3 protein comes from TCRdb applying MiXCR to the 5' RACE reads. The data contain just over 250,000 distinct CDR3 sequences, over 4.5% of them singletons. Material: CD4+ T cells sorted from PBMCs, obtained on the day of the yellow fever booster vaccination. All receptors derive from a man aged 18 to 30 who received the YFV17D yellow fever vaccine. The CDR3 runs from the conserved cysteine through the conserved F or W. The D gene is left open where the match is weak. For some rows the clone size is stated as once, few or many, or as a class when expanded; others skip it.

J	D	length	V	size	CDR3	DNA
TRBJ2-5	.	15	TRBV6-5	.	CASSRRHPALETQYF	TGTGCCAGCAGCCGAAGGCACCCCGCCCTAGAGACCCAGTACTTC
TRBJ2-7	.	13	TRBV5-1	.	CASSLALGNEQYF	TGCGCCAGCAGCTTGGCCTTAGGGAACGAGCAGTACTTC
TRBJ1-5	.	13	TRBV5-6	few	CASSLSRTSPQHF	TGTGCCAGCAGCTTGTCGAGGACATCACCCCAGCATTTT
TRBJ2-2	.	15	TRBV20-1	many	CSARDGARMTGELFF	TGCAGTGCTAGAGATGGGGCTAGAATGACCGGGGAGCTGTTTTTT
TRBJ1-4	TRBD1	15	TRBV28	few	CASSGGDRANEKLFF	TGTGCCAGCAGCGGGGGCGACAGGGCTAATGAAAAACTGTTTTTT
TRBJ2-3	.	12	TRBV20-1	.	CSASGLTDTQYF	TGCAGTGCTTCAGGGCTGACAGATACGCAGTATTTT
TRBJ2-5	.	15	TRBV18	.	CASSLPGRPQETQYF	TGTGCCAGCTCACTCCCGGGACGTCCCCAAGAGACCCAGTACTTC
TRBJ2-3	.	15	TRBV7-9	many	CASSFSGLRADTQYF	TGTGCCAGCAGCTTTTCGGGGTTAAGGGCAGATACGCAGTATTTT
TRBJ1-5	.	17	TRBV20-1	few	CSARLGSVGTGLGPQHF	TGCAGTGCTAGATTGGGTTCTGTGGGGACGGGGTTGGGGCCCCAGCATTTT
TRBJ2-2	.	15	TRBV7-2	many	CASSLYRARAGELFF	TGTGCCAGCAGCTTATACAGGGCTCGAGCCGGGGAGCTGTTTTTT
TRBJ2-2	.	17	TRBV5-1	many	CASSLPWARQNTGELFF	TGCGCCAGCAGCTTGCCGTGGGCCAGACAGAACACCGGGGAGCTGTTTTTT
TRBJ2-6	TRBD1	17	TRBV3-1	few	CASSQENGQGWANVLTF	TGTGCCAGCAGCCAAGAAAACGGACAGGGCTGGGCCAACGTCCTGACTTTC
TRBJ1-1	.	13	TRBV20-1	few	CSARGSVLTEAFF	TGCAGTGCTAGAGGATCAGTACTCACTGAAGCTTTCTTT
TRBJ2-3	.	13	TRBV11-2	many	CASSPPPLDTQYF	TGTGCCAGCAGCCCACCTCCCCTCGATACGCAGTATTTT
TRBJ2-7	TRBD1	15	TRBV20-1	.	CSANPTGTATYEQYF	TGCAGTGCCAACCCGACCGGGACAGCCACCTACGAGCAGTACTTC
TRBJ1-2	.	12	TRBV7-8	many	CASSSLGYGYTF	TGTGCCAGCAGCTCCTTGGGGTATGGCTACACCTTC
TRBJ1-3	.	16	TRBV29-1	many	CSVEDHRADSGNTIYF	TGCAGCGTTGAAGACCACAGAGCCGACTCTGGAAACACCATATATTTT
TRBJ2-5	TRBD2	15	TRBV20-1	.	CSAGGAGRGRETQYF	TGCAGTGCTGGAGGGGCAGGGAGGGGTCGAGAGACCCAGTACTTC
TRBJ2-1	.	16	TRBV30	few	CAWSLTAGIPGNEQFF	TGTGCCTGGAGTCTTACCGCCGGGATTCCGGGCAATGAGCAGTTCTTC
TRBJ2-3	.	17	TRBV19	.	CASSRPPRGAGTDTQYF	TGTGCCAGTAGTAGGCCCCCGAGGGGGGCCGGCACAGATACGCAGTATTTT
TRBJ1-1	TRBD1	14	TRBV29-1	few	CSVEWTGMNTEAFF	TGCAGCGTTGAATGGACAGGAATGAACACTGAAGCTTTCTTT
TRBJ2-3	.	17	TRBV5-8	many	CASSFPYSGRPTDTQYF	TGTGCCAGCAGCTTCCCTTACAGTGGGAGGCCAACAGATACGCAGTATTTT
TRBJ2-6	.	16	TRBV7-9	.	CASSRGGISGANVLTF	TGTGCCAGCAGCCGTGGGGGAATCTCTGGGGCCAACGTCCTGACTTTC
TRBJ1-5	TRBD1	14	TRBV2	few	CASSGDRRNQPQHF	TGTGCCAGCAGTGGGGACAGACGCAATCAGCCCCAGCATTTT
TRBJ1-1	.	17	TRBV7-3	few	CASSSHPGASGNTEAFF	TGTGCCAGCAGCTCCCACCCGGGGGCCTCTGGGAACACTGAAGCTTTCTTT
TRBJ1-1	.	13	TRBV20-1	few	CSARDQARESAFF	TGCAGTGCTAGAGATCAGGCGAGGGAATCTGCTTTCTTT
TRBJ1-1	.	13	TRBV30	few	CAWTGIMNTEAFF	TGTGCCTGGACCGGAATCATGAACACTGAAGCTTTCTTT
TRBJ2-7	TRBD1	16	TRBV10-3	many	CAISESDRGSGYEQYF	TGTGCCATCAGTGAGTCGGACAGGGGAAGTGGCTACGAGCAGTACTTC
TRBJ2-7	.	17	TRBV5-1	many	CASSLFFQGITAAEQYF	TGCGCCAGCAGCTTGTTTTTTCAGGGCATAACAGCAGCCGAGCAGTACTTC
TRBJ2-2	TRBD2	15	TRBV7-9	.	CASSLLLAGSGELFF	TGTGCCAGCAGCTTACTACTAGCGGGGTCCGGGGAGCTGTTTTTT
TRBJ1-1	.	13	TRBV5-1	few	CASSTSMNTEAFF	TGCGCCAGCAGCACAAGTATGAACACTGAAGCTTTCTTT
TRBJ1-5	.	14	TRBV9	.	CASSPSRGGQPQHF	TGTGCCAGCAGCCCCTCTCGGGGCGGTCAGCCCCAGCATTTT
TRBJ1-1	.	14	TRBV5-1	.	CASSVQTVNTEAFF	TGCGCCAGCAGCGTACAGACAGTTAACACTGAAGCTTTCTTT
TRBJ2-7	.	14	TRBV12-3/TRBV12-4	many	CASSFRPERYEQYF	TGTGCCAGCAGTTTTAGGCCAGAGAGGTACGAGCAGTACTTC
TRBJ1-2	TRBD1	16	TRBV9	.	CASSPGDRDYNYGYTF	TGTGCCAGCAGCCCCGGGGACAGGGATTATAACTATGGCTACACCTTC
TRBJ2-1	TRBD1	18	TRBV5-1	few	CASSSYNLDRGPYNEQFF	TGCGCCAGCAGCTCCTACAACCTCGACAGGGGGCCCTACAATGAGCAGTTCTTC
TRBJ2-1	.	13	TRBV5-4	.	CASSLDALNEQFF	TGTGCCAGCAGCTTGGACGCCCTCAATGAGCAGTTCTTC
TRBJ2-4	.	12	TRBV12-5	.	CASGLVAALQYF	TGTGCTAGTGGTTTGGTAGCAGCCCTTCAGTACTTC
TRBJ1-4	.	14	TRBV5-1	many	CASSLDPTGEKLFF	TGCGCCAGCAGCTTGGACCCCACGGGTGAAAAACTGTTTTTT
TRBJ2-3	.	12	TRBV7-3	many	CASSRGSDTQYF	TGTGCCAGCAGTCGGGGATCAGATACGCAGTATTTT
TRBJ1-2	.	13	TRBV5-6	few	CASLTSGVGGYTF	TGTGCCAGCTTAACCTCGGGGGTCGGGGGCTACACCTTC
TRBJ1-2	.	15	TRBV4-1	many	CASSQPTGHLTGYTF	TGCGCCAGCAGCCAACCGACGGGACATCTAACAGGCTACACCTTC
TRBJ1-6	.	13	TRBV18	few	CASSPADNSPLHF	TGTGCCAGCTCACCTGCCGATAATTCACCCCTCCACTTT
TRBJ1-5	.	15	TRBV14	.	CASSLGEFSNQPQHF	TGTGCCAGCAGCCTTGGGGAGTTTAGCAATCAGCCCCAGCATTTT
TRBJ1-3	.	12	TRBV2	few	CASRVGRNTIYF	TGTGCCAGCAGGGTAGGGAGAAACACCATATATTTT
TRBJ2-3	TRBD2	16	TRBV18	many	CASSRGLAGSHDTQYF	TGTGCCAGCTCACGAGGACTAGCGGGGAGTCACGATACGCAGTATTTT
TRBJ2-7	TRBD2	17	TRBV7-6	few	CASSLVLAGRSSYEQYF	TGTGCCAGCAGCTTAGTACTAGCGGGGCGGAGCTCCTACGAGCAGTACTTC
TRBJ2-2	TRBD2	17	TRBV5-1	.	CASSLAEAGGPSGELFF	TGCGCCAGCAGCTTGGCCGAAGCGGGGGGGCCCAGCGGGGAGCTGTTTTTT
TRBJ2-5	TRBD2	16	TRBV2	few	CASRRAAGGSRETQYF	TGTGCCAGCAGGAGGGCAGCGGGGGGATCTCGTGAGACCCAGTACTTC
TRBJ2-5	TRBD1	13	TRBV27	many	CASSTGQGKTQYF	TGTGCCAGCAGCACCGGACAGGGCAAGACCCAGTACTTC
TRBJ2-1	TRBD2	19	TRBV7-2	many	CASSYGGQIGLAAYNEQFF	TGTGCCAGCAGCTATGGGGGACAGATCGGACTAGCGGCCTACAATGAGCAGTTCTTC